This T cell receptor beta chain was documented in a study of cytomegalovirus exposure and HLA in healthy donors. The CDR3 is 19 amino acids. The V gene's germline CDR1 is SGHNT and CDR2 YYREEE (reference sequence). Trimming at V came to 4 bases and at J to 2 bases, leaving 19 bases not matched to a gene. In the PCR, 60 Vbeta and 13 Jbeta primers were used. The protocol was immunoSEQ multiplex PCR, while the TCRdb copy is restricted to in-frame clones and leaves out a portion. The sample consists of 100,000 to 150,000 clones, about 86% of them appearing once. This rearrangement joins TRBV5-4 to TRBJ2-3; 7 nucleotides match TRBD2. This TCR derives from a woman aged 30 to 39 in good health and CMV-seronegative. The material sequenced was PBMCs. CDR3 bases: TGTGCCAGCAGCCGACGTGTGGGGATCCGGCGGGGGTCCACAGATACGCAGTATTTT. Residues: CASSRRVGIRRGSTDTQYF.